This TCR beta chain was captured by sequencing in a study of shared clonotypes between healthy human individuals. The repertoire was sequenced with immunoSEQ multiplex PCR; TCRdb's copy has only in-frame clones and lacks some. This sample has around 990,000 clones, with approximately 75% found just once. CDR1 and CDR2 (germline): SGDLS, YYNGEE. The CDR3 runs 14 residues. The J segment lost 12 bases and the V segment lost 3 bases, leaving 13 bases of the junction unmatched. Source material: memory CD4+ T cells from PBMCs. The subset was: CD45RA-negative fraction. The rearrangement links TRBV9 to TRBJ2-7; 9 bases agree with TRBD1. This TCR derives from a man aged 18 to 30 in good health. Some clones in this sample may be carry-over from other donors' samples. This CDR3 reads CASSATGTGRSLYF. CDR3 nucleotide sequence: TGTGCCAGCAGCGCCACCGGGACAGGGAGAAGTTTGTACTTC.